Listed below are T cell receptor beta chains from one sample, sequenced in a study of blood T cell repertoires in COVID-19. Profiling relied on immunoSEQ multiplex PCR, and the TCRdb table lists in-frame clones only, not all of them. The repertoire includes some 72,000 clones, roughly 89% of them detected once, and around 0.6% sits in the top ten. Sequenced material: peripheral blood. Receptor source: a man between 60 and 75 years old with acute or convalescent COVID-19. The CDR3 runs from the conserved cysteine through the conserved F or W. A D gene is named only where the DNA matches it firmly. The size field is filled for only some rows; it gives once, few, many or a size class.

cdr3_nt: TGCGCCAGCAGCCAAGATCCTACTAGCGGGGGGCGAGATACGCAGTATTTT
cdr3_aa: CASSQDPTSGGRDTQYF
d_call: TRBD2
clone_size: .
v_call: TRBV4-1
j_call: TRBJ2-3

cdr3_nt: TGTGCCAGCAGCCAAGTGGGGGGGACGGTCACCGGGGAGCTGTTTTTT
cdr3_aa: CASSQVGGTVTGELFF
d_call: TRBD2
clone_size: .
v_call: TRBV14
j_call: TRBJ2-2

cdr3_nt: TGTGCCAGCAGCCAAACACCCCCTAGCGGGAGGCGCATCTACGAGCAGTACTTC
cdr3_aa: CASSQTPPSGRRIYEQYF
d_call: TRBD2
clone_size: .
v_call: TRBV14
j_call: TRBJ2-7

cdr3_nt: TGTGCCAGCAGCCAACCGGGACTAGCGGGACTGTACGAGCAGTACTTC
cdr3_aa: CASSQPGLAGLYEQYF
d_call: TRBD2
clone_size: few
v_call: TRBV3-1/TRBV3-2
j_call: TRBJ2-7

cdr3_nt: TGTGCCAGCAGCCTAGACTCCGGACAGGGGGCCTCCTACAATGAGCAGTTCTTC
cdr3_aa: CASSLDSGQGASYNEQFF
d_call: TRBD1
clone_size: .
v_call: TRBV9
j_call: TRBJ2-1

cdr3_nt: TGTGCCAGCAGCGATACCACAGGGGCCTCCTATGGCTACACCTTC
cdr3_aa: CASSDTTGASYGYTF
d_call: TRBD1
clone_size: .
v_call: TRBV9
j_call: TRBJ1-2

cdr3_nt: TGTGCCACCCGCAACGGACAGGGTAGGGGGACCCAGTACTTC
cdr3_aa: CATRNGQGRGTQYF
d_call: TRBD1
clone_size: .
v_call: TRBV15
j_call: TRBJ2-5

cdr3_nt: TGCGCCAGCAGCTTAACAGGGGCCACTGAAGCTTTCTTT
cdr3_aa: CASSLTGATEAFF
d_call: TRBD1
clone_size: .
v_call: TRBV5-1
j_call: TRBJ1-1

cdr3_nt: TGTGCCAGTAGTATACTTGGGGGAGGACGCACCGGGGAGCTGTTTTTT
cdr3_aa: CASSILGGGRTGELFF
d_call: .
clone_size: .
v_call: TRBV19
j_call: TRBJ2-2

cdr3_nt: TGTGCCAGCAGCTACTTAAGCTCCTACGAGCAGTACTTC
cdr3_aa: CASSYLSSYEQYF
d_call: .
clone_size: .
v_call: TRBV27
j_call: TRBJ2-7

cdr3_nt: TGTGCCAGCAGTTCCCTATCGATGCTCCTAAGCAATCAGCCCCAGCATTTT
cdr3_aa: CASSSLSMLLSNQPQHF
d_call: .
clone_size: .
v_call: TRBV27
j_call: TRBJ1-5

cdr3_nt: TGCGCCAGCAGCTTGGTTGCGACAGGGACTGACGAGCAGTACTTC
cdr3_aa: CASSLVATGTDEQYF
d_call: .
clone_size: .
v_call: TRBV5-1
j_call: TRBJ2-7

cdr3_nt: TGTGCCAGAAGCTGGGGGACAGGGATGATGGATACGCAGTATTTT
cdr3_aa: CARSWGTGMMDTQYF
d_call: TRBD1
clone_size: once
v_call: TRBV5-3
j_call: TRBJ2-3

cdr3_nt: TGTGCCAGTAGTGTCACCGGACAGGGAGACCTCTACACCTTC
cdr3_aa: CASSVTGQGDLYTF
d_call: TRBD1
clone_size: .
v_call: TRBV19
j_call: TRBJ1-2

cdr3_nt: TGTGCCAGCAGCGCCGGGACAGGGAGGCACGAGCAGTACTTC
cdr3_aa: CASSAGTGRHEQYF
d_call: TRBD1
clone_size: .
v_call: TRBV7-3
j_call: TRBJ2-7

cdr3_nt: TGTGCCAGCAGTCAGGACAGGGGGCGAAGGGAAAAACTGTTTTTT
cdr3_aa: CASSQDRGRREKLFF
d_call: TRBD1
clone_size: .
v_call: TRBV6-5
j_call: TRBJ1-4

cdr3_nt: TGTGCCAGCAGCGTAGACTCATTCTCAGGGGGGAACACTGAAGCTTTCTTT
cdr3_aa: CASSVDSFSGGNTEAFF
d_call: TRBD1
clone_size: .
v_call: TRBV9
j_call: TRBJ1-1

cdr3_nt: TGTGCCAGCAAGACAGCCACTGAAGCTTTCTTT
cdr3_aa: CASKTATEAFF
d_call: .
clone_size: .
v_call: TRBV6-5
j_call: TRBJ1-1

cdr3_nt: TGTGCCAGCAGCCAGTGGGGACTAGCGGGCAAGTTCCAAGAGACCCAGTACTTC
cdr3_aa: CASSQWGLAGKFQETQYF
d_call: TRBD2
clone_size: .
v_call: TRBV3-1/TRBV3-2
j_call: TRBJ2-5

cdr3_nt: TGTGCCAGCAGTCCAGGCCAGGCCAAAAACATTCAGTACTTC
cdr3_aa: CASSPGQAKNIQYF
d_call: .
clone_size: .
v_call: TRBV27
j_call: TRBJ2-4

cdr3_nt: TGTGCCTGGAGTGGAGATAGCGGGGCTAATGAAAAACTGTTTTTT
cdr3_aa: CAWSGDSGANEKLFF
d_call: .
clone_size: .
v_call: TRBV30
j_call: TRBJ1-4

cdr3_nt: TGTGCCAGTAGTATAGCAGGTCAGGGTATGGTAGCGGGAGGGTTGTATGAGCAGTTCTTC
cdr3_aa: CASSIAGQGMVAGGLYEQFF
d_call: TRBD2
clone_size: .
v_call: TRBV19
j_call: TRBJ2-1